Shown below are 18 T cell receptor beta chains from a single sample sequenced in a study of blood T cell repertoires in COVID-19. Measured with immunoSEQ multiplex PCR; TCRdb has only the in-frame clones, and not every one. The sample lists around 72,000 clones, about 91% occurring once. Sequencing input: peripheral blood. The receptor source for this set is a human donor with active COVID-19. The donor label of this sample is uncertain.

This chain links TRBV5-4 with TRBJ1-4; possibly TRBD1 for D (5 bases). This CDR3 is built from 15 residues. Germline lookup yields CDR1 SGHNT and CDR2 YYREEE (reference sequence). V lost 0 bases and J lost 2, with 8 bases in between. The CDR3 here is CASSLAQGTNEKLFF. The CDR3 DNA reads as TGTGCCAGCAGCTTGGCCCAGGGCACTAATGAAAAACTGTTTTTT.

The genes are TRBV10-2 and TRBJ2-7; 7 nucleotides match TRBD2. The CDR3 consists of 14 residues. The germline CDR1 and CDR2 sequences are WSHSY and SAAADI. Unmatched junction bases numbered 6, after V lost 5 bases and J lost 2 bases. The CDR3 protein is CASSPLGGTYEQYF. In DNA form, the CDR3 reads TGCGCCAGCAGTCCCCTCGGGGGGACCTACGAGCAGTACTTC.

This chain connects TRBV28 to TRBJ1-2; D possibly corresponds to TRBD1 (6 bases). This CDR3 comprises 15 residues. CDR1 and CDR2 (germline): MDHEN, SYDVKM. Trimming shortened V by 2 bases and J by 1 base, and 11 bases separated the two germline ends. Here the CDR3 DNA reads TGTGCCAGCAGTTTAAACACAGGGTTTAACTATGGCTACACCTTC. Its protein product is CASSLNTGFNYGYTF.

The chain joins TRBV29-1 to TRBJ1-1; D might be TRBD1 (6 bases). Germline V lookup: CDR1 SQVTM, CDR2 ANQGSEA. The CDR3 has 15 residues. Trimming pared 2 bases from V and 2 bases from J, leaving 15 bases between. The CDR3 is CSVETPQGLNTEAFF. In DNA, the CDR3 is TGCAGCGTTGAAACCCCGCAGGGGCTCAACACTGAAGCTTTCTTT. Based on the CDR3 plus reference TRBV29-1 and TRBJ1-1, the full variable domain is SAVISQKPSRDICQRGTSLTIQCQVDSQVTMMFWYRQQPGQSLTLIATANQGSEATYESGFVIDKFPISRPNLTFSTLTVSNMSPEDSSIYLCSVETPQGLNTEAFFGQGTRLTVV.

This rearrangement joins TRBV7-2 to TRBJ2-3; D gene uncertain. This CDR3 is built from 14 residues. Trimming removed 2 bases from V and 1 base from J, with 7 bases in between. Germline CDR1 SGHTA, CDR2 FQGNSA. The DNA of the CDR3 is TGTGCCAGCAGCTTATTCCGGGGCACAGATACGCAGTATTTT. Amino acids: CASSLFRGTDTQYF.

In its sample, this clone was seen a few times. The V gene is TRBV3-1 (or the pseudogene TRBV3-2), the J gene TRBJ1-3; D unresolved. The V gene lost 2 bases and the J gene lost 8 bases, with 19 bases spanning the gap. Germline values: CDR1 LGHDT, CDR2 YNNKEL (reference sequence). The CDR3 runs to 16 residues. Here the CDR3 reads CASSQRPPPQEDTIYF. CDR3 DNA sequence: TGTGCCAGCAGCCAACGGCCCCCGCCCCAGGAGGACACCATATATTTT.

The chain's CDR3 is CASSLDGHEQFF. CDR3 in DNA: TGTGCCAGCAGCTTAGATGGCCATGAGCAGTTCTTC. The gene calls are TRBV7-8 and TRBJ2-1; no firm D call. V dropped 1 base and J dropped 8 bases, with 6 bases sitting between them. The V gene's germline CDR1 is SGHVS and CDR2 FQNEAQ. The CDR3 consists of 12 residues.

The chain is built from TRBV28 and TRBJ2-7, with 9 nucleotides matching TRBD1. With V trimmed by 6 bases and J by 0 bases, 6 bases remained unmatched. Germline lookup yields CDR1 MDHEN and CDR2 SYDVKM. This CDR3 has 15 residues. CDR3 amino acids: CASSVTGGLSYEQYF. CDR3 nucleotide sequence: TGTGCCAGCAGCGTCACAGGGGGCCTCTCCTACGAGCAGTACTTC.

V is TRBV7-3 and J is TRBJ1-2, with D unclear. Per the germline V gene, CDR1 is SGHTA and CDR2 is FQGTGA. CDR3 length: 14 amino acids. V shed 2 bases and J shed 7 bases, with 14 bases lying between them. The CDR3 spells CASSLGNNLSGYTF. The CDR3 DNA reads TGTGCCAGCAGCTTAGGCAATAATCTCTCTGGCTACACCTTC.

This chain joins TRBV12-5 and TRBJ1-5; TRBD1 matches 10 bases. The CDR3 consists of 15 residues. From germline, CDR1 is LGHNT and CDR2 FRNRAP. Trimming removed 4 bases from V and 6 bases from J; junction bases left unmatched: 6. The CDR3 DNA reads as TGTGCTAGTGGTTCGGGGGACAGGGGAAGTCAGCCCCAGCATTTT. Protein: CASGSGDRGSQPQHF.

The V call is TRBV3-1 (or the pseudogene TRBV3-2), the J call TRBJ2-7; 9 bases agree with TRBD2. V shed 1 base and J 2 bases; nucleotides not matched to a gene: 3. CDR1 LGHDT and CDR2 YNNKEL come from the germline V gene (reference sequence). This CDR3 is 15 amino acids long. In nucleotides, the CDR3 is TGTGCCAGCAGCCAAGTACCTAGCGGGACCTACGAGCAGTACTTC. Its translation: CASSQVPSGTYEQYF.

This chain uses TRBV3-1 (or the pseudogene TRBV3-2) with TRBJ2-1, with 7 bases matching TRBD1. J lost 5 bases, V lost 2 bases, and 6 bases had no gene match. This CDR3 spans 15 amino acids. Germline loops: CDR1 LGHDT, CDR2 YNNKEL (reference sequence). CDR3 residues: CASSQYPGGDNEQFF. The CDR3 nucleotides are TGTGCCAGCAGCCAATACCCAGGGGGAGACAATGAGCAGTTCTTC.

The rearrangement uses TRBV11-3 and TRBJ1-1; D not resolved. The CDR3 sequence is 13 residues long. From germline, CDR1 is SGHNT and CDR2 YENEEA. Trimming shortened V by 5 bases and J by 0 bases, and 7 bases separated the two germline ends. The CDR3 coding sequence is TGTGCCAGCAGCGGAGGAATGAACACTGAAGCTTTCTTT. Translated, it gives CASSGGMNTEAFF.

V and J are TRBV30 and TRBJ2-7, with 9 bases identical to TRBD1. Germline CDR1 is GTSNPN and CDR2 is SVGIG (reference sequence). The CDR3 covers 13 residues. After removal of 1 base from V and 6 bases from J, the junction contained 4 bases not matched to a gene. In DNA, the CDR3 is TGTGCCTGGAGTGCCGGGACAGGGCTCGAGCAGTACTTC. Amino acid sequence: CAWSAGTGLEQYF. The whole variable domain, filled in from reference TRBV30 and TRBJ2-7, reads SQTIHQWPATLVQPVGSPLSLECTVEGTSNPNLYWYRQAAGRGLQLLFYSVGIGQISSEVPQNLSASRPQDRQFILSSKKLLLSDSGFYLCAWSAGTGLEQYFGPGTRLTVT.

This chain joins TRBV28 and TRBJ2-1, with a tentative D call TRBD1 (5 bases). The CDR3 totals 13 residues. CDR1 MDHEN and CDR2 SYDVKM come from the germline V gene. V was clipped by 5 bases and J by 5 bases, with 10 bases between them. This chain's CDR3 is CASSAGPDNEQFF. The CDR3 DNA sequence: TGTGCCAGCAGTGCAGGGCCCGACAATGAGCAGTTCTTC.

The J gene is TRBJ2-7, the V gene TRBV4-1; no clear D. Germline V gives CDR1 MGHRA, CDR2 YSYEKL. The CDR3 length is 15 residues. The V end lost 0 bases, the J end lost 3 bases, and 12 bases lay between the germline ends. CDR3 DNA: TGCGCCAGCAGCCAAGATCCTGGCGGAGACTACGAGCAGTACTTC. This sequence encodes CASSQDPGGDYEQYF.

The chain uses TRBV6-2 or TRBV6-3 and TRBJ2-5, with D possibly being TRBD2 (6 bases). CDR1 is MNHEY and CDR2 is SVGEGT in the germline V gene. There are 14 residues in the CDR3. V was trimmed by 4 bases and J by 5 bases, leaving 14 bases between them. The DNA of the CDR3 is TGTGCCAGCAGTTCCACTAGTCGGGGGGAGACCCAGTACTTC. Translating gives CASSSTSRGETQYF.

V and J are TRBV7-9 and TRBJ1-1; 7 nucleotides line up with TRBD1. The CDR3 extends over 16 amino acids. Germline values: CDR1 SEHNR, CDR2 FQNEAQ (reference sequence). V dropped 4 bases and J dropped 1; count of bases not matched to a gene: 9. The CDR3 is CASSSSSGQRNTEAFF. Written as DNA, the CDR3 is TGTGCCAGCAGCTCCTCCTCGGGACAGAGGAACACTGAAGCTTTCTTT.